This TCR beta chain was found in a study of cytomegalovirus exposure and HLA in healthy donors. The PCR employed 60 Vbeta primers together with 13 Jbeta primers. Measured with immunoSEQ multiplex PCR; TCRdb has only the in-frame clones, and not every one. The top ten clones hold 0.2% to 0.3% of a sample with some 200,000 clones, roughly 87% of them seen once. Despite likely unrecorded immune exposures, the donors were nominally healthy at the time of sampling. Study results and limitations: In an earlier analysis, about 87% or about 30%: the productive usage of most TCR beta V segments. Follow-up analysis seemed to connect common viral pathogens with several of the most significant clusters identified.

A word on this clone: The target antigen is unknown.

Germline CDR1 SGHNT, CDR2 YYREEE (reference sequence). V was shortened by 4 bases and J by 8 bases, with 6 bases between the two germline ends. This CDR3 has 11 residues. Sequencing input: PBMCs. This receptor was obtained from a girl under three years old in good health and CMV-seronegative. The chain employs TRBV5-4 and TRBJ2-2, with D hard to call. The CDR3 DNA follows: TGTGCCAGCAGCCGACTGGGGGAGCTGTTTTTT. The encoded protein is CASSRLGELFF.